This TCR beta chain was identified during a study of patients and donors after allogeneic stem cell transplantation. TCRdb re-called the RT-PCR reads through MiXCR, storing one row per CDR3 protein. Of approximately 11,000 distinct CDR3 sequences in the sample, roughly a fifth are singletons; the top ten hold about 50%. The CDR3 contains 14 residues. CDR1 and CDR2 (germline): MNHEY, SVGAGI. J lost 5 bases, V lost 2 bases, and 5 bases had no gene match. The TCR was taken from a human donor who was either an allogeneic HSCT recipient or a stem cell or donor lymphocyte infusion donor (not recorded which). It is not recorded whose cells these are; they may come from a transplant donor. Source material: blood, either unsorted or a sorted T cell fraction (not recorded which). The chain employs TRBV6-5 and TRBJ2-5; TRBD1 agrees at 7 bases. CDR3 DNA sequence: TGTGCCAGCAGTTACGTAGGGGGCATGGAGACCCAGTACTTC. Encoded protein: CASSYVGGMETQYF.